This T cell receptor beta chain emerged from a study of tumor-infiltrating lymphocytes in primary liver carcinoma. Background on the study: Staging of the tumors gave T1-T3 N0M0, with widths of about 4 to 10 cm. Notes on the study in general: Lesser overlap characterized tumor-adjacent and tumor-blood pairs relative to tumor region pairs.

In addition to blood RNA drawn from unsorted whole blood, germline DNA was extracted. Germline V gives CDR1 SGHDT, CDR2 YYEEEE. The junction had 8 bases not matched to a gene; V was cut back by 0 bases and J by 7 bases. The CDR3 has 16 residues. A constant-region primer served to make TCR beta cDNA from roughly 500 ng total RNA. Libraries of TCR beta came from three nested multiplex PCR rounds with slightly modified ARM-PCR. The study ran its first two PCR rounds for roughly 11 cycles each, using TRBV1-TRBV30 forward primers and a C-beta reverse primer. Each CDR3 protein is one row after TCRdb ran MiXCR on the multiplex PCR reads. Found here are about 320,000 distinct CDR3 sequences, about 50% of them singletons; the top ten hold approximately 15%. This clonotype was found many times. The antigen is undetermined.

The source material was peripheral blood. The chain recombines TRBV5-6 with TRBJ2-1, with 9 bases aligning to TRBD2. The origin of this receptor is a woman under 40 with primary liver carcinoma and hepatitis B virus infection. As DNA, the CDR3 is TGTGCCAGCAGCTTGGCACCGGGACTAGCAGGTAATGAGCAGTTCTTC. It translates to CASSLAPGLAGNEQFF.